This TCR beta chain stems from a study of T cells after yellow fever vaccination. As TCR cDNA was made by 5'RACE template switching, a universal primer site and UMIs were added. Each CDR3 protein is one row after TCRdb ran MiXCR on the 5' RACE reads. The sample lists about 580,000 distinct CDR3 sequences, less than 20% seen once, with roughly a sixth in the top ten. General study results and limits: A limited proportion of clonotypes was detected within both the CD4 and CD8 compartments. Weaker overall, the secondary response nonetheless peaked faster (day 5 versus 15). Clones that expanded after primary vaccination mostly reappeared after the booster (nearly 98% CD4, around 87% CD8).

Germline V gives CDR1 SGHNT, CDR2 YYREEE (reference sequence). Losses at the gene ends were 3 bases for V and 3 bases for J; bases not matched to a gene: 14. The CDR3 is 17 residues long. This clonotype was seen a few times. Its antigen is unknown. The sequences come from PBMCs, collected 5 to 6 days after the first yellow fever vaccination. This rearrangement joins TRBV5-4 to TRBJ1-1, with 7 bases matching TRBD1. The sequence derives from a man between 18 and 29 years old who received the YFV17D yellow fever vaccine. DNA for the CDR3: TGTGCCAGCAGCTCAGCCGTGGAGGGGGCTAGGGACACTGAAGCTTTCTTT. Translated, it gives CASSSAVEGARDTEAFF.